The table lists the clone carrying this T cell receptor (beta chain) with many counts. No antigen is known for it. This CDR3 is built from 14 residues. After removal of 5 bases from V and 3 bases from J, the junction contained 5 bases not matched to a gene. CDR1 and CDR2 from the germline V gene are MNHEY and SMNVEV (reference sequence). No progression to ophthalmopathy during 18 months of follow-up defined stable disease. Template material for amplifying TCR beta CDR3 regions consisted of RNA transcripts. A set of HTBI primers served as the primers for a first-round RT-PCR of the TCR CDR3. TCRdb recomputed calls from the multiplex PCR reads with MiXCR, one row per CDR3 protein. The data contain 350,000 to 400,000 distinct CDR3 sequences, about 15% of them singletons. The sample belongs to a study of T cells in Graves' hyperthyroidism and ophthalmopathy. Findings and caveats of the study: Most thyroid clonotypes expanded above 0.001 were also detected in blood.

The TCR sequence derives from a woman aged 25 to 39 with Graves' hyperthyroidism. Sequencing was carried out using blood. The chain has TRBV27 and TRBJ2-7; 9 bases fit TRBD1. The CDR3 DNA reads TGTGCCAGCAGTCCACAGGGGGCGCTCTACGAGCAGTACTTC. Its protein is CASSPQGALYEQYF.